This TCR beta chain emerged from a study of blood T cell repertoires in COVID-19. Looking at the study overall: From the United States, Italy and Spain came samples of acute and convalescent COVID-19.

Grouping used clinical history reported by participants in a survey and questionnaire. Repertoires were generated with immunoSEQ multiplex PCR, while TCRdb's copy carries only in-frame clones and drops some. Among 400,000 or so clones listed, approximately 86% were seen once. The CDR3 loop spans 16 amino acids. The germline CDR1 and CDR2 sequences are SGHNT and YYREEE (reference sequence). J was trimmed by 2 bases and V by 4 bases; bases with no gene match: 9. The chain uses TRBV5-4 and TRBJ2-3; 8 bases map to TRBD2. The receptor was isolated from a woman aged 40 to 50 with acute COVID-19. Sequencing input: PBMCs or T cells enriched from blood (not recorded which). CDR3 residues: CASSRDSGVTTDTQYF. The DNA of the CDR3 is TGTGCCAGCAGCCGAGATAGCGGGGTGACCACAGATACGCAGTATTTT.